The present entry profiles one TCR beta chain with its context. What it recognizes is unknown. The data stem from a study of T cell responses to AZD1222 COVID-19 vaccine. Study-wide results and caveats: Distributed over spike, vaccine-associated CD4 TCRs predominated at 160-218 and 743-854.

The CDR3 consists of 13 residues. The germline gives CDR1 SNHLY, CDR2 FYNNEI. After removal of 10 bases from V and 1 base from J, the junction contained 6 bases not matched to a gene. Some clones are missing from TCRdb's copy, which holds only in-frame ones; the method was immunoSEQ multiplex PCR. The data contain roughly 130,000 clones, just over 85% of them singletons. The input for sequencing was peripheral blood, taken on day 0 of AZD1222 vaccination. This rearrangement joins TRBV2 to TRBJ1-1, with 7 bases aligning to TRBD1. This receptor was identified in an adult in good health. The DNA of the CDR3 is TGTGCCATGACTACAGGGGCGAACACTGAAGCTTTCTTT. Residues: CAMTTGANTEAFF.